Each of the 9 T cell receptor beta chains below was sequenced from the same sample in a study of blood T cell repertoires in COVID-19. The table came from immunoSEQ multiplex PCR; TCRdb's copy has only in-frame clones and leaves some out. This table has 100,000 to 110,000 clones, roughly 85% appearing once. Sequencing was performed on peripheral blood. These TCRs come from a woman in her 70s with acute or convalescent COVID-19.

This chain joins TRBV7-3 and TRBJ2-2; D might be TRBD2 (5 bases). CDR1 is SGHTA, CDR2 FQGTGA, per germline. V was trimmed by 6 bases and J by 6 bases, leaving 8 bases between them. The CDR3 totals 12 residues. CDR3 in DNA: TGTGCCAGCAGTTTAGCGTCCGGGGAGCTGTTTTTT. Protein product: CASSLASGELFF.

The CDR3 region has the DNA TGTGCCAGCAGTCTCAGGGGGTCAGGGGTGGACGAGACCCAGTACTTC. Protein sequence: CASSLRGSGVDETQYF. J is TRBJ2-5 and V is TRBV28, with 7 bases fitting TRBD1. CDR1 MDHEN and CDR2 SYDVKM come from the germline V gene. The CDR3 length is 16 residues. With 5 bases clipped from V and 5 bases from J, the junction kept 14 bases outside the gene matches.

The rearrangement uses TRBV7-9 and TRBJ1-4; D is ambiguous. This CDR3 is 15 amino acids long. CDR1 and CDR2 from the germline V gene are SEHNR and FQNEAQ (reference sequence). V gave up 5 bases and J gave up 8 bases, with 18 bases separating them. The CDR3 DNA is TGTGCCAGCAGCCGAGACCTCGACGGCGGGGAAAAACTGTTTTTT. This gives the protein CASSRDLDGGEKLFF.

The chain links TRBV29-1 to TRBJ2-1; TRBD1 matches at 11 bases. This CDR3 is built from 12 residues. Trimming took 6 bases from V and 8 from J; bases not matched to a gene: 3. Germline CDR1 reads SQVTM; CDR2 reads ANQGSEA. The CDR3 loop is CSVGQGADEQFF. Written as DNA, the CDR3 is TGCAGCGTCGGACAGGGGGCGGATGAGCAGTTCTTC.

This rearrangement joins TRBV4-3 to TRBJ1-6, with D maybe TRBD1 (6 bases). V lost 1 base to trimming and J lost 13 bases, with 17 bases between them. Germline assignment: CDR1 LGHNA and CDR2 YSLEER. CDR3 length: 15 amino acids. DNA for the CDR3: TGCGCCAGCAGCCAAGGACAGAGTCGGACAGAGCCCCTCCACTTT. Amino acids: CASSQGQSRTEPLHF.

The chain uses TRBV20-1 and TRBJ1-5; D is unclear. V was shortened by 3 bases and J by 0 bases, with 6 bases between the two germline ends. CDR1 and CDR2 (germline): DFQATT, SNEGSKA (reference sequence). The CDR3 covers 13 residues. The DNA for the CDR3 is TGCAGTGCTAGTTCAGGTAGCAATCAGCCCCAGCATTTT. Protein: CSASSGSNQPQHF.

The V gene is TRBV25-1, the J gene TRBJ1-1; 8 nucleotides align to TRBD1. This CDR3 has 14 amino acids. Germline values: CDR1 MGHDK, CDR2 SYGVNS. The V and J ends lost 4 bases and 4 bases, in that order; junction bases with no gene match: 5. As DNA, the CDR3 is TGTGCCAGCAGTGGACAGGGGAGGAGCACTGAAGCTTTCTTT. Encoded protein: CASSGQGRSTEAFF. The full variable domain, its missing parts supplied by reference TRBV25-1 and TRBJ1-1, is EADIYQTPRYLVIGTGKKITLECSQTMGHDKMYWYQQDPGMELHLIHYSYGVNSTEKGDLSSESTVSRIRTEHFPLTLESARPSHTSQYLCASSGQGRSTEAFFGQGTRLTVV.

In DNA, the CDR3 is TGTGCCAGCAGCTTAGCGGGGGCCAGGGTAAGCAATGAGCAGTTCTTC. It encodes CASSLAGARVSNEQFF. V usage is TRBV7-8 and J usage is TRBJ2-1; possible D gene TRBD1, 6 bases. Germline CDR1 and CDR2: SGHVS and FQNEAQ. V was clipped by 0 bases and J by 6 bases, with 15 bases between them. This CDR3 has 16 residues.

The count of this clone is one. The rearrangement links TRBV10-2 to TRBJ1-2, with 10 positions matching TRBD1. The CDR3 spans 16 residues. V lost 2 bases, J lost 2 bases, and 5 bases stayed unmatched. Germline loops: CDR1 WSHSY, CDR2 SAAADI. As DNA, the CDR3 is TGCGCCAGCAGTGAGCCGGGACAGGGGAGAAACTATGGCTACACCTTC. It is translated as CASSEPGQGRNYGYTF.